This record covers a single T cell receptor (beta chain). Per the germline V gene, CDR1 is SGHAT and CDR2 is FQNNGV. V shed 3 bases, J shed 0 bases, and the junction held 2 bases outside the gene matches. CDR3 length: 16 residues. The sample comes from a study of blood T cell repertoires in COVID-19. Study context: In each case, the material was cDNA or gDNA derived from T cells, B-cell-depleted T cells, or PBMCs.

Using immunoSEQ multiplex PCR, the repertoire was profiled, and TCRdb retains in-frame clones only, with some absent. Among about 220,000 clones listed, approximately 86% were seen once. The TCR comes from a man aged 40-55 years with acute or convalescent COVID-19. The sequencing sample was made of peripheral blood. This chain uses TRBV11-2 with TRBJ1-3, with 10 bases matching TRBD1. CDR3 region: CASSLTGGLSGNTIYF. The DNA of the CDR3 is TGTGCCAGCAGCTTGACAGGGGGCCTCTCTGGAAACACCATATATTTT.